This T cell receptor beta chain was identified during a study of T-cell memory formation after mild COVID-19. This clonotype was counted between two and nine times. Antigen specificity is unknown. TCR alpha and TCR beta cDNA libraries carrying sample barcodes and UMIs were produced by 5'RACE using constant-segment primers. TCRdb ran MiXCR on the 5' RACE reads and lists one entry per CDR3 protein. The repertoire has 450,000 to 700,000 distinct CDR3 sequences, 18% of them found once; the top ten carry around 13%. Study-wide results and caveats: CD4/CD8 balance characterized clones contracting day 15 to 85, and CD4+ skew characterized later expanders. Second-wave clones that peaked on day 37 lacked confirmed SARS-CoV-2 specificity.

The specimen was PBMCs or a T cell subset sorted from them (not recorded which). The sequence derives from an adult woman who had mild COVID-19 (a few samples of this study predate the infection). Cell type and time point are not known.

In DNA, the CDR3 is TGTGCCAGCAGGTCAATAGAGGATACGCAGTATTTT. This sequence encodes CASRSIEDTQYF. The chain recombines TRBV7-9 with TRBJ2-3; D not resolved. The V gene lost 6 bases and the J gene lost 6 bases, with 10 bases spanning the gap. CDR3 length equals 12 residues. In germline, CDR1 is SEHNR, CDR2 FQNEAQ (reference sequence).